This TCR beta chain was recovered during a study of radiation and T cells in renal cell carcinoma. Time point reported: blood 2 weeks post-SBRT. Treatment given: 15 Gy SBRT to primary tumor, nephrectomy 4 weeks later. Serial blood draws occurred at baseline and 2 and 4 weeks post-SBRT. The tumor was a clear cell renal cell carcinoma. Germline CDR1 ENHRY, CDR2 SYGVKD. V shed 3 bases and J 5 bases; nucleotides not matched to a gene: 9. This CDR3 comprises 15 residues. Repertoires were generated with immunoSEQ multiplex PCR, while TCRdb's copy carries only in-frame clones and drops some. The sample carries about 130,000 clones, approximately 90% recorded once. Findings and limits, study-wide: Without pretreatment biopsies, baseline tumor clonotype presence was undetermined. Top tumor clonotypes rose in blood 2 weeks post-radiation, then contracted.

A word on this clone: Its antigen remains unknown.

V is TRBV10-3 and J is TRBJ1-2; 7 nucleotides line up with TRBD1. The sample consisted of blood, taken from a patient whose treatment included radiotherapy and nephrectomy. This sequence was found in a woman aged 70-85 years with renal cell carcinoma. The CDR3 DNA reads TGTGCCATCAGTGACACCGGGGACAGCCTTTATGGCTACACCTTC. It specifies CAISDTGDSLYGYTF.